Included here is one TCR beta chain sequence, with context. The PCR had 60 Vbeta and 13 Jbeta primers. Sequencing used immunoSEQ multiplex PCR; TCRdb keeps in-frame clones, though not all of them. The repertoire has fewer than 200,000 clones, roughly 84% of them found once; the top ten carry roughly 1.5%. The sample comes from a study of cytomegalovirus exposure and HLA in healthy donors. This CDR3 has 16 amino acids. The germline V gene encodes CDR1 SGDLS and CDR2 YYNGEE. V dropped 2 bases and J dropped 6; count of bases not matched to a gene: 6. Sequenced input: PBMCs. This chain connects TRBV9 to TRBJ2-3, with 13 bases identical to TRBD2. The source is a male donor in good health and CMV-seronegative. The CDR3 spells CASSVGLAGLRDTQYF. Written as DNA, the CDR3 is TGTGCCAGCAGCGTGGGACTAGCGGGACTACGTGATACGCAGTATTTT.